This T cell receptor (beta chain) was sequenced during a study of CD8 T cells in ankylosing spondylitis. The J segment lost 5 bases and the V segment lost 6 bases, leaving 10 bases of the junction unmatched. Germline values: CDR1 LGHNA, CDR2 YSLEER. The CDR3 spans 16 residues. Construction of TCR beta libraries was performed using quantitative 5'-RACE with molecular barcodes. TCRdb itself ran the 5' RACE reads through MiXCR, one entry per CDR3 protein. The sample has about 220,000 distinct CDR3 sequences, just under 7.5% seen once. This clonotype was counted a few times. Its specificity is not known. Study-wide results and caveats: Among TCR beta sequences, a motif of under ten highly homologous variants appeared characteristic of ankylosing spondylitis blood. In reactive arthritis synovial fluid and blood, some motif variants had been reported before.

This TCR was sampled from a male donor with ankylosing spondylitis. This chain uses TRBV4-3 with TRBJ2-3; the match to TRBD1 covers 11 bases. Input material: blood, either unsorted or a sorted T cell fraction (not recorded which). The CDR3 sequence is CASSLRDRGYKDTQYF. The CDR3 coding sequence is TGCGCCAGCAGTCTCCGGGACAGGGGGTACAAAGATACGCAGTATTTT.